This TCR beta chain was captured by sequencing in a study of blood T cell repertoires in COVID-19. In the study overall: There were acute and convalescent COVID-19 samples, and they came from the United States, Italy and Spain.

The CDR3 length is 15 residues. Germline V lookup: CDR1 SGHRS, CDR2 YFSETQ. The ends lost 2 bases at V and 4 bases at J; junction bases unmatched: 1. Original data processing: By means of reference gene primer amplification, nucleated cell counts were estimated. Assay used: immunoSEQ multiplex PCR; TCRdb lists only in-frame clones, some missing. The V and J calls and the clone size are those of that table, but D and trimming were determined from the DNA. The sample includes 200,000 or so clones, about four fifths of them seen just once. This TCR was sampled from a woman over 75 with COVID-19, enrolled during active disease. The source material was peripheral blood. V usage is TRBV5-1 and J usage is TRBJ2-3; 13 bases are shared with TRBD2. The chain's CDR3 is CASSLLAGGADTQYF. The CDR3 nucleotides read TGCGCCAGCAGCTTACTAGCGGGAGGGGCAGATACGCAGTATTTT.